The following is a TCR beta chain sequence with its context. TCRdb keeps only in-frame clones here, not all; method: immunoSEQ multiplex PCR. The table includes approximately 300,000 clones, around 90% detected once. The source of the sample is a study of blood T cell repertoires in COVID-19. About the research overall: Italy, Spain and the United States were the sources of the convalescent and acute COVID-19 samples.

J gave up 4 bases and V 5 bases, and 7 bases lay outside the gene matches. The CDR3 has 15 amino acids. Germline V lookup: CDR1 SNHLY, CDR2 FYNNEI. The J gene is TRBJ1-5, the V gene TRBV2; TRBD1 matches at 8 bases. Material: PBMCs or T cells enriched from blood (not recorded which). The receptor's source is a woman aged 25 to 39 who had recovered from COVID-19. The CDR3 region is CASSPQGAGNQPQHF. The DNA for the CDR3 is TGTGCCAGCAGTCCCCAGGGGGCAGGGAATCAGCCCCAGCATTTT.